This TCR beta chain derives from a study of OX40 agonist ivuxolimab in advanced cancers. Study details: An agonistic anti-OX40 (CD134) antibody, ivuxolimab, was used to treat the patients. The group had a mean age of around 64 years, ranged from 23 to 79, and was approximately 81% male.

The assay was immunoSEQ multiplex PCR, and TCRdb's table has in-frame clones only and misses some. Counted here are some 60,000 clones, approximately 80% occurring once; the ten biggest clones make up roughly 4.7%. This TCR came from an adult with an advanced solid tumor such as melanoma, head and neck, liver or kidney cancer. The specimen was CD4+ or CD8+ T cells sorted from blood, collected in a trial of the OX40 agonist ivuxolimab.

The CDR3 reads CASSSGPSFNTIYF. The CDR3 DNA reads TGTGCCAGCAGCTCGGGACCGAGTTTTAACACCATATATTTT. The chain recombines TRBV7-6 with TRBJ1-3; D may be TRBD1 (5 bases). The length of the CDR3 is 14 residues. V was pared by 4 bases and J by 7 bases, with 14 bases between. Germline CDR1 reads SGHVS; CDR2 reads FNYEAQ. The whole variable domain, filled in from reference TRBV7-6 and TRBJ1-3, reads GAGVSQSPRYKVTKRGQDVALRCDPISGHVSLYWYRQALGQGPEFLTYFNYEAQQDKSGLPNDRFSAERPEGSISTLTIQRTEQRDSAMYRCASSSGPSFNTIYFGEGSWLTVV.